This T cell receptor (beta chain) was sequenced for a study of T-cell memory formation after mild COVID-19. V lost 6 bases and J lost 3; bases outside the gene matches: 12. The CDR3 loop spans 16 amino acids. CDR1 is MNHEY, CDR2 SVGEGT, per germline. TCRdb itself ran the 5' RACE reads through MiXCR, one entry per CDR3 protein. This table holds some 110,000 distinct CDR3 sequences, roughly an eighth found once. The sample comprised PBMCs or a T cell subset sorted from them (not recorded which). This chain connects TRBV6-2 or TRBV6-3 to TRBJ1-2; 8 bases agree with TRBD1. The source of this sequence is an adult woman who had mild COVID-19 (a few samples of this study predate the infection). Cell type and time point are not known. This CDR3 is CASSSSTGDYDYGYTF. CDR3 DNA: TGTGCCAGCAGCTCCTCGACAGGGGATTACGACTATGGCTACACCTTC.